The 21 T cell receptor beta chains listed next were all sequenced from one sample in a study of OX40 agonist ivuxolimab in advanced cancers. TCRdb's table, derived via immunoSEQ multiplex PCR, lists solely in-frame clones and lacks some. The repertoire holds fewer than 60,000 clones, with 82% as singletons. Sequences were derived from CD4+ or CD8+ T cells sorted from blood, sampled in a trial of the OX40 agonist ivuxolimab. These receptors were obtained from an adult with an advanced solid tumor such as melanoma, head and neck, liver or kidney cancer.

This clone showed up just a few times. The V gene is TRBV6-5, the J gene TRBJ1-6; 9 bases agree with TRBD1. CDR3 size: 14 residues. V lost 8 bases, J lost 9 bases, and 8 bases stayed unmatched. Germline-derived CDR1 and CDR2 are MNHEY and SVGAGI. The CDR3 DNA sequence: TGTGCCAGCGGTCCGGGACAGGGTCGTTCACCCCTCCACTTT. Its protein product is CASGPGQGRSPLHF.

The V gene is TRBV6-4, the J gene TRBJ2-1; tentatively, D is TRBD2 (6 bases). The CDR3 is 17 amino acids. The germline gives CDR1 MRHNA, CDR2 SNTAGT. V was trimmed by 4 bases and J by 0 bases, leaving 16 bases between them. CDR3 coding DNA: TGTGCCAGCAGTGCAACTCTTAGCGGAAGCTCCTACAATGAGCAGTTCTTC. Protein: CASSATLSGSSYNEQFF.

The CDR3 DNA is TGTGCCAGCAGTCCCCGACCGGGTGGGATCTCCTACGAGCAGTACTTC. Translation gives CASSPRPGGISYEQYF. The rearrangement links TRBV4-2 to TRBJ2-7, with D unclear. V was pared by 6 bases and J by 0 bases, with 18 bases between. CDR3 length: 16 residues. The germline CDR1 and CDR2 sequences are LGHNA and YNFKEQ.

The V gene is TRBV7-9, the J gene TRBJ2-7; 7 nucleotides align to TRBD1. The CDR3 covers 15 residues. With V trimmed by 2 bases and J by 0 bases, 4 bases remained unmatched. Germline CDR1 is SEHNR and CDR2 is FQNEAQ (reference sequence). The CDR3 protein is CASSLKAGGSYEQYF. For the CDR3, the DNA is TGTGCCAGCAGCTTAAAGGCAGGGGGCTCCTACGAGCAGTACTTC.

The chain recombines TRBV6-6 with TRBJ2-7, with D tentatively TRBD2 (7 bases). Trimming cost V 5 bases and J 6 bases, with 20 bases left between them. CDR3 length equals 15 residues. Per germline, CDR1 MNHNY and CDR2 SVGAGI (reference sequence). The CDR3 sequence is CASSRLVGGASEQYF. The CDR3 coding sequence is TGTGCCAGCAGTAGACTTGTAGGGGGGGCGTCCGAGCAGTACTTC.

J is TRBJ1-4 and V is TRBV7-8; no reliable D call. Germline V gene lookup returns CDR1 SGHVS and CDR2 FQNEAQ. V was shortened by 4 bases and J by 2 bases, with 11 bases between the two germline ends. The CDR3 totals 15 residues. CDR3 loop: CASSSDFGTNEKLFF. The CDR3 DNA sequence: TGTGCCAGCAGCTCAGACTTTGGGACTAATGAAAAACTGTTTTTT.

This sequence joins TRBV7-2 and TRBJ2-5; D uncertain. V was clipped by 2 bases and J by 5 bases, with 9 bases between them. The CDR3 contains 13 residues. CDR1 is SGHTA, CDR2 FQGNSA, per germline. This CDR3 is CASSLIPGETQYF. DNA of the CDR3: TGTGCCAGCAGCTTAATCCCCGGGGAGACCCAGTACTTC.

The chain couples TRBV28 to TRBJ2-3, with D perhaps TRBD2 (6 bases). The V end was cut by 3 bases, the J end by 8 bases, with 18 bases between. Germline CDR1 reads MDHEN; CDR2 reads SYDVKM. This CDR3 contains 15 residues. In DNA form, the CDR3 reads TGTGCCAGCAGTTTGGTCGGGAGTGGGACGGGTACGCAGTATTTT. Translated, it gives CASSLVGSGTGTQYF. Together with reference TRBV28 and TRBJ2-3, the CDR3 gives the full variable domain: DVKVTQSSRYLVKRTGEKVFLECVQDMDHENMFWYRQDPGLGLRLIYFSYDVKMKEKGDIPEGYSVSREKKERFSLILESASTNQTSMYLCASSLVGSGTGTQYFGPGTRLTVL.

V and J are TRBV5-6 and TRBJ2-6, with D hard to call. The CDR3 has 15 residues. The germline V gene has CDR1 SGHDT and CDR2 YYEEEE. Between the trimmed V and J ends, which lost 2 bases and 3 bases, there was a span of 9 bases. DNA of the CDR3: TGTGCCAGCAGCTTAGTCCGGGTTGGGGCCAACGTCCTGACTTTC. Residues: CASSLVRVGANVLTF.

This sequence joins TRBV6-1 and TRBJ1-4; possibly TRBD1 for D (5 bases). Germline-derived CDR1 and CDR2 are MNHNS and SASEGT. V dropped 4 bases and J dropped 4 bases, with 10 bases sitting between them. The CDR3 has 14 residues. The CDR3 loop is CASSVAGNNEKLFF. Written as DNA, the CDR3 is TGTGCCAGCAGTGTCGCAGGGAATAATGAAAAACTGTTTTTT.

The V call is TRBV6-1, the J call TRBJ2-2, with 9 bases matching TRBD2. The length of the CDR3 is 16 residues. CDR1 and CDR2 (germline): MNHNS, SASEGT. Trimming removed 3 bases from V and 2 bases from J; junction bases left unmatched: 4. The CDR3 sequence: CASSDGTSFNTGELFF. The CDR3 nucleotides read TGTGCCAGCAGTGACGGGACTAGCTTCAACACCGGGGAGCTGTTTTTT.

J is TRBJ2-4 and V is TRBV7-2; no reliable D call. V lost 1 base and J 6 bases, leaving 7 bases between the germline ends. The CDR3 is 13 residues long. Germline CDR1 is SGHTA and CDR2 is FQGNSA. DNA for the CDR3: TGTGCCAGCAGCTTAGACCAGCGAAACATTCAGTACTTC. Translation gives CASSLDQRNIQYF.

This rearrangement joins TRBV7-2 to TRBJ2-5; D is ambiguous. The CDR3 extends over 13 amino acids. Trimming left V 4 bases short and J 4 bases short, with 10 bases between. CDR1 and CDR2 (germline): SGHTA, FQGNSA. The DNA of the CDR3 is TGTGCCAGCAGCTCACCCCAGGTAGAGACCCAGTACTTC. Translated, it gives CASSSPQVETQYF.

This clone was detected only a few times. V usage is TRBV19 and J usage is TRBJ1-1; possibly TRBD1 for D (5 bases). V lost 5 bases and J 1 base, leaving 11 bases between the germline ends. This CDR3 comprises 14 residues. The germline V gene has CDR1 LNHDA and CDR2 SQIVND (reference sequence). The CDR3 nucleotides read TGTGCCAGTAGTCCGCAGGGCGGGAACACTGAAGCTTTCTTT. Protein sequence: CASSPQGGNTEAFF.

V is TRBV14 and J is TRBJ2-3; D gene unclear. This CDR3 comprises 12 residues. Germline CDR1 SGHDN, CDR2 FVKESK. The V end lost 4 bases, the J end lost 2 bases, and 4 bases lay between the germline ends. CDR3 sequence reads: CASSLTTDTQYF. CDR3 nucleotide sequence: TGTGCCAGCAGCCTCACCACAGATACGCAGTATTTT.

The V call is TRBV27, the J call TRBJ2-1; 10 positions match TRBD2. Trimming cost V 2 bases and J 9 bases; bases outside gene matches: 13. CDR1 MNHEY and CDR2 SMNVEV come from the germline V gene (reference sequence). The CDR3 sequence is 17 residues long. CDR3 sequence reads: CASSLGRSGRGVGEQFF. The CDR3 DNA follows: TGTGCCAGCAGTTTAGGGCGCAGCGGGAGGGGAGTAGGTGAGCAGTTCTTC.

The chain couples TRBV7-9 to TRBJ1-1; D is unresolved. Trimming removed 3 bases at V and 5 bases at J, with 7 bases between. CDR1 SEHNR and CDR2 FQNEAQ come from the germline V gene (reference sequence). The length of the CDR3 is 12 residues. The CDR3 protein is CASSLRATEAFF. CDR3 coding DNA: TGTGCCAGCAGCTTGAGGGCTACTGAAGCTTTCTTT.

In DNA, the CDR3 is TGCGCCAGCAGCCAAGATCCCGGTGGAATGCCCCAGCATTTT. As protein: CASSQDPGGMPQHF. The J gene is TRBJ1-5, the V gene TRBV4-3; D call uncertain. The germline V gene encodes CDR1 LGHNA and CDR2 YSLEER. The CDR3 is 14 residues long. Trimming took off 0 bases at V and 9 bases at J, with 12 bases between the two ends.

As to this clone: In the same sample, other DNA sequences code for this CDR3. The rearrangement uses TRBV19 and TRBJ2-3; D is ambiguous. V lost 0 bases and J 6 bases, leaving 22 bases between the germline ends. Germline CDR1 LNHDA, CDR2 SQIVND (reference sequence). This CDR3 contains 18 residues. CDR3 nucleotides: TGTGCCAGTAGTATAGATAGTGGGGTCGCCACCACCACGGATACGCAGTATTTT. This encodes CASSIDSGVATTTDTQYF.

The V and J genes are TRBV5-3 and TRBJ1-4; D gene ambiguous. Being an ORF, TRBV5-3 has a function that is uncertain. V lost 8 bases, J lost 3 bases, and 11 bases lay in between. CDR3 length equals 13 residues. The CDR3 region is CASSRVANEKLFF. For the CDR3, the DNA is TGTGCCAGCAGCCGGGTGGCTAATGAAAAACTGTTTTTT.

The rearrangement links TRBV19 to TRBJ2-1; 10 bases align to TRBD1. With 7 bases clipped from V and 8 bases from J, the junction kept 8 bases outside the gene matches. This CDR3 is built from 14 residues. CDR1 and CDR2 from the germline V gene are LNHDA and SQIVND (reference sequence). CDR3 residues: CASTRTGGWDEQFF. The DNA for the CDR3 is TGTGCCAGTACCCGGACAGGGGGTTGGGATGAGCAGTTCTTC.